A single sample is the source of the 30 T cell receptor beta chains below, sequenced in a study of blood T cell repertoires in COVID-19. TCRdb keeps only in-frame clones here, not all; method: immunoSEQ multiplex PCR. The table lists some 70,000 clones, roughly 84% of them singletons. The sequencing input was peripheral blood. The receptor source for this set is a woman aged 50 to 60 with acute or convalescent COVID-19.

This chain joins TRBV6-2 or TRBV6-3 and TRBJ2-7; 10 positions match TRBD2. CDR3 length equals 15 residues. Germline assignment: CDR1 MNHEY and CDR2 SVGEGT. With 2 bases clipped from V and 2 bases from J, the junction kept 3 bases outside the gene matches. This CDR3 reads CASSYLLAGAYEQYF. In DNA form, the CDR3 reads TGTGCCAGCAGTTACCTCCTAGCGGGAGCCTACGAGCAGTACTTC.

The chain employs TRBV12-1 and TRBJ2-1; the DNA was not compared with TRBD1, the D call given in the table. TRBV12-1 is termed a pseudogene. CDR3 size: 15 residues. Here the CDR3 reads CASSLRTGSYNEQFF. The CDR3 DNA is TGTGCCAGCAGCTTGAGGACAGGGTCCTACAATGAGCAGTTCTTC.

The chain employs TRBV5-6 and TRBJ2-2, with D uncertain. The CDR3 runs 15 residues. Germline loops: CDR1 SGHDT, CDR2 YYEEEE. The V end was cut by 0 bases, the J end by 2 bases, with 8 bases between. In DNA, the CDR3 is TGTGCCAGCAGCTTGGTTCTTATTAACACCGGGGAGCTGTTTTTT. Protein product: CASSLVLINTGELFF. The full variable domain, rest sourced from reference TRBV5-6 and TRBJ2-2, is DAGVTQSPTHLIKTRGQQVTLRCSPKSGHDTVSWYQQALGQGPQFIFQYYEEEERQRGNFPDRFSGHQFPNYSSELNVNALLLGDSALYLCASSLVLINTGELFFGEGSRLTVL.

The chain couples TRBV5-1 to TRBJ1-5; 7 bases align to TRBD1. The CDR3 runs 16 residues. Germline values: CDR1 SGHRS, CDR2 YFSETQ. V lost 0 bases to trimming and J lost 3 bases; unmatched junction nucleotides: 6. CDR3 loop: CASSLGGTEINQPQHF. In DNA, the CDR3 is TGCGCCAGCAGCTTGGGGGGGACAGAAATCAATCAGCCCCAGCATTTT.

This chain connects TRBV4-1 to TRBJ2-2; 13 nucleotides align to TRBD2. V shed 4 bases and J 0 bases; nucleotides not matched to a gene: 11. This CDR3 is built from 20 residues. CDR1 is MGHRA and CDR2 is YSYEKL in the germline V gene. Here the CDR3 DNA reads TGCGCCAGCAGCCGCGGACTGGGACTAGCGGGACGAACGAACACCGGGGAGCTGTTTTTT. Protein product: CASSRGLGLAGRTNTGELFF.

The chain carries TRBV18 and TRBJ2-4; 9 bases align to TRBD2. CDR1 is KGHSH, CDR2 LQKENI, per germline. The ends lost 3 bases at V and 6 bases at J; junction bases unmatched: 6. This CDR3 contains 15 residues. The DNA for the CDR3 is TGTGCCAGCTCACCGCCGGGACTAGCAGGAAACATTCAGTACTTC. Translation: CASSPPGLAGNIQYF.

The chain recombines TRBV14 with TRBJ2-1; 8 bases agree with TRBD2. The germline gives CDR1 SGHDN, CDR2 FVKESK. This CDR3 has 15 residues. V dropped 2 bases and J dropped 4; count of bases not matched to a gene: 4. CDR3 amino acids: CASSQYAGGYNEQFF. Here the CDR3 DNA reads TGTGCCAGCAGCCAATACGCGGGAGGATACAATGAGCAGTTCTTC.

This clone was detected once. CDR3 nucleotide sequence: TGCGCCAGCAGCTTGATGCCAGGGGGTAACACTGAAGCTTTCTTT. It is translated as CASSLMPGGNTEAFF. V and J are TRBV5-1 and TRBJ1-1, with TRBD1 matching over 7 bases. CDR3 size: 15 residues. Germline lookup yields CDR1 SGHRS and CDR2 YFSETQ. Germline trimming cut 1 base from V and 2 bases from J; bases unmatched to any gene: 5.

This clone was recorded only once. The chain recombines TRBV19 with TRBJ2-5, with TRBD1 identical over 9 bases. Germline assignment: CDR1 LNHDA and CDR2 SQIVND (reference sequence). Germline trimming cut 5 bases from V and 5 bases from J; bases unmatched to any gene: 9. The CDR3 extends over 15 amino acids. CDR3 nucleotide sequence: TGTGCCAGTAGTGTCGGGACAGGGTTTGTGGAGACCCAGTACTTC. Protein: CASSVGTGFVETQYF.

The V and J genes are TRBV6-5 and TRBJ2-3; possible D gene TRBD1, 5 bases. Trimming removed 6 bases at V and 4 bases at J, with 11 bases between. This CDR3 has 13 amino acids. Germline V gene data show CDR1 as MNHEY and CDR2 as SVGAGI. CDR3 in DNA: TGTGCCAGCAGCAGGGCTTGGGCAGATACGCAGTATTTT. Its protein is CASSRAWADTQYF.

This clone showed up just a few times. V and J are TRBV19 and TRBJ2-4; TRBD2 matches 11 bases. CDR3 length: 17 amino acids. With 3 bases clipped from V and 2 bases from J, the junction kept 6 bases outside the gene matches. Germline V gene lookup returns CDR1 LNHDA and CDR2 SQIVND (reference sequence). This CDR3 is CASSIQGTSGPKNIQYF. CDR3 DNA sequence: TGTGCCAGTAGTATTCAGGGGACTAGCGGACCCAAAAACATTCAGTACTTC.

The V call is TRBV4-2, the J call TRBJ2-1; 9 positions agree with TRBD2. The V segment lost 1 base and the J segment 4 bases; nucleotides outside the gene matches: 8. CDR1 is LGHNA, CDR2 YNFKEQ, per germline. This CDR3 is built from 17 residues. DNA of the CDR3: TGTGCCAGCAGCCAAGTAACAGTGACTAGCGGTTACAATGAGCAGTTCTTC. Translating gives CASSQVTVTSGYNEQFF.

The chain combines TRBV4-1 with TRBJ2-2; 9 nucleotides agree with TRBD1. CDR1 MGHRA and CDR2 YSYEKL come from the germline V gene. This CDR3 region has 16 residues. V was pared by 1 base and J by 6 bases, with 6 bases of the junction left unmatched. Here the CDR3 DNA reads TGCGCCAGCAGCCAAGGTCCCGGGACAGGGTCCGGGGAGCTGTTTTTT. Translation: CASSQGPGTGSGELFF.

This chain joins TRBV7-2 and TRBJ2-7; maybe TRBD2 (5 bases). The CDR3 covers 11 residues. The germline V gene encodes CDR1 SGHTA and CDR2 FQGNSA. With 5 bases removed from V and 9 bases from J, the gap between germline ends came to 11 bases. CDR3: CASSQEARQYF. CDR3 coding DNA: TGTGCCAGCAGCCAGGAGGCCCGGCAGTACTTC.

This sequence joins TRBV7-3 and TRBJ1-5, with a possible D match to TRBD1 (6 bases). Trimming shortened V by 5 bases and J by 5 bases, and 10 bases separated the two germline ends. Germline lookup yields CDR1 SGHTA and CDR2 FQGTGA. This CDR3 comprises 13 residues. CDR3 nucleotide sequence: TGTGCCAGCAGCGTCAACAGGGATCAGCCCCAGCATTTT. Protein: CASSVNRDQPQHF.

This clone has more than one count but fewer than ten. This chain links TRBV4-2 with TRBJ1-1; TRBD1 is a possible D gene (5 bases). V dropped 5 bases and J dropped 3 bases, with 16 bases sitting between them. Germline-derived CDR1 and CDR2 are LGHNA and YNFKEQ. This CDR3 region has 15 residues. The CDR3 sequence: CASSEILGADTEAFF. The CDR3 nucleotides read TGTGCCAGCAGCGAGATTCTAGGGGCGGACACTGAAGCTTTCTTT.

The chain is built from TRBV5-1 and TRBJ2-7, with D possibly being TRBD1 (6 bases). Trimming took off 6 bases at V and 4 bases at J, with 14 bases between the two ends. The germline V gene has CDR1 SGHRS and CDR2 YFSETQ. The length of the CDR3 is 13 residues. The CDR3 sequence: CASTQPGVYEQYF. DNA of the CDR3: TGCGCCAGCACCCAACCAGGGGTTTACGAGCAGTACTTC.

The chain carries TRBV5-4 and TRBJ1-2; 9 nucleotides agree with TRBD1. The CDR3 sequence is 14 residues long. The V gene end was trimmed by 4 bases and the J gene end by 12 bases; junction bases not matched to a gene: 13. The V gene's germline CDR1 is SGHNT and CDR2 YYREEE (reference sequence). This CDR3 reads CASSPPDRGDIHTF. CDR3 nucleotides: TGTGCCAGCAGCCCACCGGACAGGGGCGACATCCACACCTTC.

The chain uses TRBV20-1 and TRBJ2-3, with D tentatively TRBD2 (6 bases). CDR1 is DFQATT and CDR2 is SNEGSKA in the germline V gene (reference sequence). The CDR3 is made up of 16 amino acids. The V and J ends lost 3 bases and 3 bases respectively, with 19 bases between them. The CDR3 sequence is CSASPRRGPKTDTQYF. Here the CDR3 DNA reads TGCAGTGCTAGTCCCCGGCGGGGCCCTAAGACAGATACGCAGTATTTT.

The chain carries TRBV7-6 and TRBJ2-7; TRBD1 agrees at 11 bases. This CDR3 has 16 residues. Germline CDR1 reads SGHVS; CDR2 reads FNYEAQ. V shed 4 bases, J shed 3 bases, and the junction held 8 bases outside the gene matches. The CDR3, as DNA: TGTGCCAGCAGCTCAGTTCGGGACAGGGGGATCTACGAGCAGTACTTC. Protein sequence: CASSSVRDRGIYEQYF.

The chain links TRBV7-3 to TRBJ2-5; D is possibly TRBD1 (6 bases). CDR3 length equals 14 residues. With 2 bases removed from V and 4 bases from J, the gap between germline ends came to 11 bases. Germline V gene sequence: CDR1 SGHTA, CDR2 FQGTGA. DNA for the CDR3: TGTGCCAGCAGCTTATCGTCCAGGGGAGAGACCCAGTACTTC. The encoded protein is CASSLSSRGETQYF.

This clone was detected only a few times. The chain recombines TRBV28 with TRBJ1-3; D is possibly TRBD1 (6 bases). Trimming took off 5 bases at V and 0 bases at J, with 14 bases between the two ends. This CDR3 comprises 16 residues. Germline V lookup: CDR1 MDHEN, CDR2 SYDVKM. Here the CDR3 reads CASSPGQLTSGNTIYF. In DNA form, the CDR3 reads TGTGCCAGCAGTCCCGGACAGCTTACCTCTGGAAACACCATATATTTT. The full variable domain, rest sourced from reference TRBV28 and TRBJ1-3, is DVKVTQSSRYLVKRTGEKVFLECVQDMDHENMFWYRQDPGLGLRLIYFSYDVKMKEKGDIPEGYSVSREKKERFSLILESASTNQTSMYLCASSPGQLTSGNTIYFGEGSWLTVV.

This chain uses TRBV5-1 with TRBJ1-3, with a possible D match to TRBD1 (6 bases). In germline, CDR1 is SGHRS, CDR2 YFSETQ. The CDR3 is 15 residues long. Trimming shortened V by 5 bases and J by 0 bases, and 12 bases separated the two germline ends. The CDR3 DNA reads as TGCGCCAGCAGGCTGGGGGACAACTCTGGAAACACCATATATTTT. Translation: CASRLGDNSGNTIYF.

This chain connects TRBV18 to TRBJ1-1; D not resolved. V lost 2 bases and J lost 6, with 16 bases in between. The germline CDR1 and CDR2 sequences are KGHSH and LQKENI. The CDR3 is 15 amino acids. For the CDR3, the DNA is TGTGCCAGCTCACCAAGTATGGCCGGGGTTGCTGAAGCTTTCTTT. Its protein product is CASSPSMAGVAEAFF.

This rearrangement joins TRBV7-2 to TRBJ2-7; tentative D call: TRBD2 (5 bases). V lost 5 bases and J lost 0, with 11 bases in between. Germline loops: CDR1 SGHTA, CDR2 FQGNSA. The CDR3 is 14 residues long. CDR3 loop: CASSPRVISYEQYF. CDR3 nucleotides: TGTGCCAGCAGCCCGCGGGTGATCTCCTACGAGCAGTACTTC.

The V call is TRBV11-3, the J call TRBJ2-5; possible D gene TRBD1, 6 bases. Trimming removed 3 bases at V and 2 bases at J, with 10 bases between. Germline V lookup: CDR1 SGHNT, CDR2 YENEEA. The CDR3 covers 14 residues. CDR3 residues: CASSFSRGQETQYF. The CDR3 nucleotides are TGTGCCAGCAGCTTCTCAAGGGGGCAAGAGACCCAGTACTTC.

The CDR3 sequence is CATSDGTGEVGTDTQYF. As DNA, the CDR3 is TGTGCCACCAGTGATGGTACAGGGGAAGTAGGCACAGATACGCAGTATTTT. The chain recombines TRBV24-1 with TRBJ2-3; 7 bases map to TRBD1. Trimming took 3 bases from V and 1 from J; bases not matched to a gene: 9. CDR1 and CDR2 from the germline V gene are KGHDR and SFDVKD. CDR3 length: 17 amino acids.

The sample holds a few counts of this clone. The chain has TRBV19 and TRBJ1-5, with a tentative D call TRBD1 (5 bases). The CDR3 has 14 amino acids. From germline, CDR1 is LNHDA and CDR2 SQIVND (reference sequence). V lost 2 bases and J lost 6, with 11 bases in between. CDR3: CASSITGAGQPQHF. The CDR3 DNA reads as TGTGCCAGTAGTATAACAGGAGCTGGTCAGCCCCAGCATTTT. The full variable domain, its missing parts supplied by reference TRBV19 and TRBJ1-5, is DGGITQSPKYLFRKEGQNVTLSCEQNLNHDAMYWYRQDPGQGLRLIYYSQIVNDFQKGDIAEGYSVSREKKESFPLTVTSAQKNPTAFYLCASSITGAGQPQHFGDGTRLSIL.

The rearrangement links TRBV7-9 to TRBJ1-3, with D perhaps TRBD1 (6 bases). The CDR3 sequence is 16 residues long. Germline CDR1 and CDR2: SEHNR and FQNEAQ (reference sequence). V lost 5 bases and J lost 0, with 14 bases in between. The CDR3 DNA reads as TGTGCCAGCAGCCCCCTGGACAGAGCCTCTGGAAACACCATATATTTT. Its translation is CASSPLDRASGNTIYF. Full variable domain (remainder filled in from reference TRBV7-9 and TRBJ1-3): DTGVSQNPRHKITKRGQNVTFRCDPISEHNRLYWYRQTLGQGPEFLTYFQNEAQLEKSRLLSDRFSAERPKGSFSTLEIQRTEQGDSAMYLCASSPLDRASGNTIYFGEGSWLTVV.

The CDR3 coding sequence is TGTGCCAGCAGAGGAGGGATGGGTTACGAGCAGTACTTC. Translated, it gives CASRGGMGYEQYF. J is TRBJ2-7 and V is TRBV7-9; D may be TRBD2 (6 bases). V dropped 6 bases and J dropped 4 bases, with 13 bases sitting between them. The CDR3 is 13 residues long. Germline CDR1 is SEHNR and CDR2 is FQNEAQ (reference sequence).